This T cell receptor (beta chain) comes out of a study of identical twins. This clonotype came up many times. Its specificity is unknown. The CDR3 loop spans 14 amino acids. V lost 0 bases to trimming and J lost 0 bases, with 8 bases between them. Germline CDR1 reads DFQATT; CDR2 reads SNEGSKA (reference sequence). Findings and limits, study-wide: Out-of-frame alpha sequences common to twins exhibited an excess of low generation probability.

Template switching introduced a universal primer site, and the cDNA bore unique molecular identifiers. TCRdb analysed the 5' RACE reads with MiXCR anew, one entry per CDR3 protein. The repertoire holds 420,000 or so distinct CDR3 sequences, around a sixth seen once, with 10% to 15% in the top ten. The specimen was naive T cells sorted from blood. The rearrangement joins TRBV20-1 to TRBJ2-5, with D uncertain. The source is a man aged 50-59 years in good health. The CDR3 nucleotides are TGCAGTGCTAGAGATCTTGGACACCAAGAGACCCAGTACTTC. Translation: CSARDLGHQETQYF.